This T cell receptor (beta chain) was documented in a study of blood T cell repertoires in COVID-19. Study summary: Samples of COVID-19 (acute and convalescent) were obtained from the United States, Italy and Spain.

In the original analysis: From reference gene primer amplification, estimates of nucleated cell counts were derived. Here immunoSEQ multiplex PCR was the method, and the copy in TCRdb shows in-frame clones only, minus some. The V and J calls and the clone size are those of that table, but D and trimming were determined from the DNA. The sample has under 200,000 clones; roughly 88% are singletons. CDR1 is PRHDT and CDR2 is FYEKMQ in the germline V gene (reference sequence). The V and J ends lost 4 bases and 5 bases, in that order; junction bases with no gene match: 12. The CDR3 spans 17 residues. The chain is built from TRBV13 and TRBJ2-2; 8 positions match TRBD2. The source is a man aged 60 to 75 who had recovered from COVID-19. Material for sequencing was peripheral blood. CDR3 amino acids: CASSSPRRGGWTGELFF. The CDR3 DNA reads as TGTGCCAGCAGCTCCCCCCGCCGGGGGGGCTGGACCGGGGAGCTGTTTTTT.